The 17 T cell receptor beta chains reported below all come from one sample, sequenced in a study of T cell clusters in autoimmune cytopenias. Tens of thousands of genome equivalents of blood DNA were amplified for TRB. TRB was amplified by touch-down multiplex PCR, primer pools A and B combined. TCRdb reanalyzed the multiplex PCR reads, giving one entry per CDR3 protein sequence and no DNA. This repertoire includes under 14,000 distinct CDR3 sequences. These data were also filed under a second study, of T cell repertoires in aging, cancer and after chemotherapy.

Specimen: peripheral blood. The receptors were sampled from a human donor in good health.

The chain's CDR3 is CASSIDFGTSIQETQYF. The chain recombines TRBV19 with TRBJ2-5; TCRdb indicates TRBD2, and absent DNA this call remains unverified. Germline V gives CDR1 LNHDA, CDR2 SQIVND (reference sequence). This CDR3 spans 17 amino acids.

The rearrangement uses TRBV5-1 and TRBJ2-2; TCRdb gives TRBD1 as the D gene, but with no DNA this cannot be confirmed. This CDR3 spans 14 amino acids. The germline gives CDR1 SGHRS, CDR2 YFSETQ. This CDR3 reads CASSFRGVTGELFF.

The V call is TRBV30, the J call TRBJ1-6; there is no DNA to check the TCRdb D call of TRBD1. This CDR3 is built from 14 residues. From germline, CDR1 is GTSNPN and CDR2 SVGIG (reference sequence). The CDR3: CAWSTGTGDSPLHF.

The rearrangement uses TRBV19 and TRBJ2-7; the D call from TCRdb, TRBD2, cannot be confirmed without DNA. The CDR3 totals 15 residues. The germline V gene has CDR1 LNHDA and CDR2 SQIVND (reference sequence). CDR3 sequence reads: CASSQRGAVGYEQYF. The whole variable domain, remainder taken from reference TRBV19 and TRBJ2-7, is DGGITQSPKYLFRKEGQNVTLSCEQNLNHDAMYWYRQDPGQGLRLIYYSQIVNDFQKGDIAEGYSVSREKKESFPLTVTSAQKNPTAFYLCASSQRGAVGYEQYFGPGTRLTVT.

CDR3 sequence: CATSRDGGSYSSYEQYF. V gene TRBV15 combines with J gene TRBJ2-7. Germline loops: CDR1 LNHNV, CDR2 YYDKDF (reference sequence). The CDR3 loop spans 17 amino acids.

The chain carries TRBV5-4 and TRBJ1-1. The CDR3 is 13 amino acids. The germline V gene has CDR1 SGHNT and CDR2 YYREEE (reference sequence). The CDR3 is CASSSWSNTEAFF.

This rearrangement joins TRBV30 to TRBJ2-3; there is no DNA to check the TCRdb D call of TRBD1. The CDR3 contains 13 residues. CDR1 and CDR2 (germline): GTSNPN, SVGIG (reference sequence). The CDR3: CAWMGGGTDTQYF.

CDR3 sequence reads: CASSFDISTEAFF. The V gene is TRBV5-6, the J gene TRBJ1-1. From germline, CDR1 is SGHDT and CDR2 YYEEEE. The length of the CDR3 is 13 residues.

The V and J genes are TRBV13 and TRBJ1-1. This CDR3 spans 12 amino acids. Germline CDR1 reads PRHDT; CDR2 reads FYEKMQ (reference sequence). The CDR3 sequence: CASSLWGTEAFF.

The rearrangement joins TRBV19 to TRBJ1-2. The germline V gene encodes CDR1 LNHDA and CDR2 SQIVND (reference sequence). This CDR3 has 12 residues. CDR3 loop: CASSISVYGYTF.

V is TRBV6-8 and J is TRBJ2-1; TCRdb picks TRBD2, but there is no DNA to check that call. This CDR3 has 16 amino acids. CDR1 and CDR2 from the germline V gene are MNHGY and SAAAGT. The chain's CDR3 is CASSYRTSGGYNEQFF.

This chain uses TRBV30 with TRBJ1-6; checking the TCRdb D call of TRBD1 is not possible without DNA. This CDR3 region has 13 residues. Germline values: CDR1 GTSNPN, CDR2 SVGIG (reference sequence). CDR3 in amino acids: CAWSQGAGSPLHF.

The chain employs TRBV6-6 and TRBJ2-1; TCRdb names TRBD1, which stays unverified in the absence of DNA. Per the germline V gene, CDR1 is MNHNY and CDR2 is SVGAGI (reference sequence). The CDR3 sequence is 13 residues long. CDR3 in amino acids: CASSSGTGNEQFF.

J is TRBJ2-7 and V is TRBV27; TCRdb reports TRBD1, a call that lacks DNA to check it against. Per the germline V gene, CDR1 is MNHEY and CDR2 is SMNVEV (reference sequence). There are 13 residues in the CDR3. This CDR3 is CASSTPGTGLPYF.

V and J are TRBV7-6 and TRBJ2-6; TCRdb proposes TRBD1, but this gene call is untestable without DNA. CDR3 size: 17 residues. Germline CDR1 reads SGHVS; CDR2 reads FNYEAQ. CDR3 loop: CASSLSRAASGANVLTF. Variable domain in full (rest from reference TRBV7-6 and TRBJ2-6): GAGVSQSPRYKVTKRGQDVALRCDPISGHVSLYWYRQALGQGPEFLTYFNYEAQQDKSGLPNDRFSAERPEGSISTLTIQRTEQRDSAMYRCASSLSRAASGANVLTFGAGSRLTVL.

The genes are TRBV30 and TRBJ2-7; the D call of TRBD2 rests on TCRdb alone, since no DNA is present to check it. Germline V gene sequence: CDR1 GTSNPN, CDR2 SVGIG (reference sequence). The CDR3 spans 13 residues. CDR3 sequence: CACRRVPLDEQYF.

V and J are TRBV11-1 and TRBJ1-4. Per the germline V gene, CDR1 is SGHAT and CDR2 is FQDESV (reference sequence). The CDR3 loop spans 13 amino acids. The CDR3 loop is CASSPGRSEKLFF.